This T cell receptor (beta chain) is from a study of blood T cell dynamics during melanoma immunotherapy. Study background: Metastatic melanoma patients received first-line pembrolizumab or nivolumab plus ipilimumab. General observations from the study: Immune-effector CD8+ cells best matched cell-free DNA CDR3 sequences and were most clonal.

CDR1 is WSHSY, CDR2 SAAADI, per germline. Trimming removed 0 bases from V and 1 base from J; junction bases left unmatched: 4. The CDR3 covers 16 residues. This clone was detected only once. Its antigen is unidentified. Documented time point: pre-treatment baseline. Method: immunoSEQ multiplex PCR; TCRdb's copy keeps in-frame clones and lacks some. Among about 3,500 clones listed, 80% to 95% were seen once. This TCR was recovered from a human donor with melanoma. The chain links TRBV10-2 to TRBJ2-3, with 7 nucleotides matching TRBD2. The source was effector memory CD8+ T cells from blood, collected from a patient treated with checkpoint blockade. In DNA, the CDR3 is TGCGCCAGCAGTGAGTCTGGGGGAGGGCGCACAGATACGCAGTATTTT. It is translated as CASSESGGGRTDTQYF.